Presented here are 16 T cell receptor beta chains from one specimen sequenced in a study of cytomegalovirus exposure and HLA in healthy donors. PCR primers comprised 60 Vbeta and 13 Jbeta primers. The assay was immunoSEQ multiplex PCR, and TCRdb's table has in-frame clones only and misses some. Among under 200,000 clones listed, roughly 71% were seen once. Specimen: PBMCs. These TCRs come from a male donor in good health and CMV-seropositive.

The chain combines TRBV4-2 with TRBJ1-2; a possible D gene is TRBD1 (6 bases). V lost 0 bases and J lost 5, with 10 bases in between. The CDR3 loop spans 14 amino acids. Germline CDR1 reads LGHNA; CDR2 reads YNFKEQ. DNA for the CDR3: TGTGCCAGCAGCCAAGACAACAGGGAGTATGGCTACACCTTC. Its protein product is CASSQDNREYGYTF.

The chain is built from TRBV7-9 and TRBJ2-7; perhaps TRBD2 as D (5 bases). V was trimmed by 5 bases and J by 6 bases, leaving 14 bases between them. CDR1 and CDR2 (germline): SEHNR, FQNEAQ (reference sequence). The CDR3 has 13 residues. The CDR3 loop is CASSPSLSGEQYF. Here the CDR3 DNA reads TGTGCCAGCAGCCCCTCCCTGAGCGGCGAGCAGTACTTC. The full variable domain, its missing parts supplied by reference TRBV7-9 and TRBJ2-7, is DTGVSQNPRHKITKRGQNVTFRCDPISEHNRLYWYRQTLGQGPEFLTYFQNEAQLEKSRLLSDRFSAERPKGSFSTLEIQRTEQGDSAMYLCASSPSLSGEQYFGPGTRLTVT.

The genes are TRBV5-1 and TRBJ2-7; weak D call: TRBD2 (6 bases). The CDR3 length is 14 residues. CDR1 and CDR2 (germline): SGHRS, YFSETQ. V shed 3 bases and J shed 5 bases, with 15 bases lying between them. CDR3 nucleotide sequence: TGCGCCAGCAGCTGGGGGGAGACCCTTCACGAGCAGTACTTC. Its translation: CASSWGETLHEQYF.

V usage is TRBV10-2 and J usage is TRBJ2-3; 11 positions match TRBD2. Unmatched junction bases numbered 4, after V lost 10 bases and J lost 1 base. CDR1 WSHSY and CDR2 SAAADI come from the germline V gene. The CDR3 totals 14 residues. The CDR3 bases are TGCGCCAACCCGGGACTAGCGGGCACAGATACGCAGTATTTT. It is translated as CANPGLAGTDTQYF.

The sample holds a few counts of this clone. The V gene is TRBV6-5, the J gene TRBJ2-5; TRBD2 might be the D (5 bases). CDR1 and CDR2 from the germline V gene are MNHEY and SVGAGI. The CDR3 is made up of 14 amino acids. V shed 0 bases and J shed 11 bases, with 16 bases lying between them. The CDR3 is CASSYSWRTGEQYF. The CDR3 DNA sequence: TGTGCCAGCAGTTACTCTTGGCGGACTGGGGAGCAGTACTTC.

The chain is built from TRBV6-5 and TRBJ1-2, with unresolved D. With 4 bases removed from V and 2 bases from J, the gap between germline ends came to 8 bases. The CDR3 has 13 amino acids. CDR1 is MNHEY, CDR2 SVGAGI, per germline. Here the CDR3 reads CASSFGANYGYTF. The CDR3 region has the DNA TGTGCCAGCAGTTTCGGTGCGAACTATGGCTACACCTTC.

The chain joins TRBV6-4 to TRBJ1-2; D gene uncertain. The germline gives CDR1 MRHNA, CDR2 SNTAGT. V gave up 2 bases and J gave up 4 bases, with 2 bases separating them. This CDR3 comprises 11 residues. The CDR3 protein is CASSDLYGYTF. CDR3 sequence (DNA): TGTGCCAGCAGTGACCTCTATGGCTACACCTTC.

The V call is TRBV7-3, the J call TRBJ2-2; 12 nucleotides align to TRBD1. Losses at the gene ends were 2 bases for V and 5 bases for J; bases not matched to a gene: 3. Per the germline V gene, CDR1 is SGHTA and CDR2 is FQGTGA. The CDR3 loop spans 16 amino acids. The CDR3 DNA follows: TGTGCCAGCAGCTTAGGGGGACAGGGGGCAACCGGGGAGCTGTTTTTT. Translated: CASSLGGQGATGELFF. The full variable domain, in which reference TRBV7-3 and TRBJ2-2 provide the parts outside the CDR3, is GAGVSQTPSNKVTEKGKYVELRCDPISGHTALYWYRQSLGQGPEFLIYFQGTGAADDSGLPNDRFFAVRPEGSVSTLKIQRTERGDSAVYLCASSLGGQGATGELFFGEGSRLTVL.

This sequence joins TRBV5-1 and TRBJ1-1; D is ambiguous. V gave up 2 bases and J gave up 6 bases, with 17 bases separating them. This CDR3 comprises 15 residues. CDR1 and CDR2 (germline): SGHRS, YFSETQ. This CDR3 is CASSFQTPSRSEAFF. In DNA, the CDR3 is TGCGCCAGCAGCTTTCAGACACCTAGCAGATCTGAAGCTTTCTTT. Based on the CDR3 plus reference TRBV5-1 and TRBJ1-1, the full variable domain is KAGVTQTPRYLIKTRGQQVTLSCSPISGHRSVSWYQQTPGQGLQFLFEYFSETQRNKGNFPGRFSGRQFSNSRSEMNVSTLELGDSALYLCASSFQTPSRSEAFFGQGTRLTVV.

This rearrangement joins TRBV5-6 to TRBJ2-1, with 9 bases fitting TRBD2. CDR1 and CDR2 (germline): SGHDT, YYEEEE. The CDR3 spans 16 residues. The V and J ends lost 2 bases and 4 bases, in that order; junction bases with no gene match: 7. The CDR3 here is CASSFGLAGLYNEQFF. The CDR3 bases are TGTGCCAGCAGCTTTGGGCTAGCGGGGCTATACAATGAGCAGTTCTTC.

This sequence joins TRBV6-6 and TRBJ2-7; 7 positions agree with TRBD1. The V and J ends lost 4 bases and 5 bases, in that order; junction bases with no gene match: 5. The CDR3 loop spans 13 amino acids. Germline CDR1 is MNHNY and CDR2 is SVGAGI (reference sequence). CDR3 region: CASSSTGFNEQYF. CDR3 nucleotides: TGTGCCAGCAGTTCGACAGGGTTCAACGAGCAGTACTTC.

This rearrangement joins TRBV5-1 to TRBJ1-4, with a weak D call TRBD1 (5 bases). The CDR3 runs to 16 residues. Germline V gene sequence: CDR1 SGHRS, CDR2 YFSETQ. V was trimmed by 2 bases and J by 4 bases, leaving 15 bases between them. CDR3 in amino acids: CASSLNRPTLNEKLFF. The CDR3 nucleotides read TGCGCCAGCAGCTTAAACAGGCCTACCCTTAATGAAAAACTGTTTTTT.

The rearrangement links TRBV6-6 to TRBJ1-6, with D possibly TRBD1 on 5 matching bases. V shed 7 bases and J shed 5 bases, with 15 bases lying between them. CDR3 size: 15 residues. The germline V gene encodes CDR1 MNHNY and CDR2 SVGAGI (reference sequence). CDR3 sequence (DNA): TGTGCCAGCATCGATGGGGGGTCTAATAATTCACCCCTCCACTTT. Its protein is CASIDGGSNNSPLHF.

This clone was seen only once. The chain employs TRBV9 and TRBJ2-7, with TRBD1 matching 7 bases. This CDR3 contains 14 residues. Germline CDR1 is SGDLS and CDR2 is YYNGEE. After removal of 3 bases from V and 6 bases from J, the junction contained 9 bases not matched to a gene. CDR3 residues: CASSAQGVYGEQYF. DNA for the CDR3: TGTGCCAGCAGCGCTCAGGGGGTCTACGGCGAGCAGTACTTC.

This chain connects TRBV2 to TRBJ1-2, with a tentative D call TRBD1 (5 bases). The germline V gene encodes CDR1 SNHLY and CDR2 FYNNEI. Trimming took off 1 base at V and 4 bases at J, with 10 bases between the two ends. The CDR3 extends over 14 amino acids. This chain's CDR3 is CASSEVGGVYGYTF. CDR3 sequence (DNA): TGTGCCAGCAGTGAAGTGGGAGGGGTCTATGGCTACACCTTC.

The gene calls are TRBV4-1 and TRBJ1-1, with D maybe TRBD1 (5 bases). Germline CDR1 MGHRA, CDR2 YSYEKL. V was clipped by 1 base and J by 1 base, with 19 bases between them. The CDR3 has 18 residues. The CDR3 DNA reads TGCGCCAGCAGCCAAGGGATTCGGGGGGGTCCCCCGAACACTGAAGCTTTCTTT. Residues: CASSQGIRGGPPNTEAFF.